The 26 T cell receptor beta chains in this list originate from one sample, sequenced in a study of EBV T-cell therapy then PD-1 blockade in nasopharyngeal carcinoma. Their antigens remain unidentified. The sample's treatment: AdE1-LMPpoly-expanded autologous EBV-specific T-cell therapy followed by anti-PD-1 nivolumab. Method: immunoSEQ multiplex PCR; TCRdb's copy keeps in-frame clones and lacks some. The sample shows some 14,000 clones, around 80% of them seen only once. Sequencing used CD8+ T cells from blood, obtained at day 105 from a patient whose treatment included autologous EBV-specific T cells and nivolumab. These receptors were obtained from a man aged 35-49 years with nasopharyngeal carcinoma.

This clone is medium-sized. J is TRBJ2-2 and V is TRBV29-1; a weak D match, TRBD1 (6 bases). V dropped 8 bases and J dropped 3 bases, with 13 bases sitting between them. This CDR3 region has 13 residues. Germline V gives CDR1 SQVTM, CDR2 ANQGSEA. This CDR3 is CSFLTGYTGELFF. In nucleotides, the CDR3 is TGCAGCTTCCTTACAGGGTACACCGGGGAGCTGTTTTTT.

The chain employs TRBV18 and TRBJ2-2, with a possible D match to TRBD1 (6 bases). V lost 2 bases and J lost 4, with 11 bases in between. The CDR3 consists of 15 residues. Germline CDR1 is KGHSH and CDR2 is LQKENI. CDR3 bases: TGTGCCAGCTCACCAGAGGACAGCTCCACCGGGGAGCTGTTTTTT. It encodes CASSPEDSSTGELFF.

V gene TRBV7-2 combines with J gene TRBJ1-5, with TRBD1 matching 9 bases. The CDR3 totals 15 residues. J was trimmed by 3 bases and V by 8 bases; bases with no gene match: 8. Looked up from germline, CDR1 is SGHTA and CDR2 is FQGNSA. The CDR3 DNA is TGTGCCAGCGGCCTCGGGGACAGGGTCAATCAGCCCCAGCATTTT. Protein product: CASGLGDRVNQPQHF.

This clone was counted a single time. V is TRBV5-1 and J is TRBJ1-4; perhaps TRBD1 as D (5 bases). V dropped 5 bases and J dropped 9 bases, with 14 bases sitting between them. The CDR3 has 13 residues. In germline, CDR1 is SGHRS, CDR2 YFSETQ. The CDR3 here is CASRVTGFKKLFF. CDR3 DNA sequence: TGCGCCAGCAGAGTTACAGGATTTAAAAAACTGTTTTTT.

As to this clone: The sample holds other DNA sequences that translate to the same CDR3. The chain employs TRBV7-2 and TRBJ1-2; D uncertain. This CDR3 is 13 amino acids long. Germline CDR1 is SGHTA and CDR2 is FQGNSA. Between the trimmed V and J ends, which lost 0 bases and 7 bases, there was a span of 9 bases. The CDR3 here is CASSLALRGGYTF. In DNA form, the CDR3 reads TGTGCCAGCAGCTTAGCGCTTCGAGGTGGCTACACCTTC.

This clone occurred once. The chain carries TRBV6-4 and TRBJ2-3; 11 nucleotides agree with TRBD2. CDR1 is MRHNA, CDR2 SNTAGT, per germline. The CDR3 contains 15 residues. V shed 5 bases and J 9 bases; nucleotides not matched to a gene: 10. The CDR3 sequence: CASSPTSGESETQYF. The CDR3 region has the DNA TGTGCCAGCAGTCCGACTAGCGGGGAGTCCGAGACGCAGTATTTT.

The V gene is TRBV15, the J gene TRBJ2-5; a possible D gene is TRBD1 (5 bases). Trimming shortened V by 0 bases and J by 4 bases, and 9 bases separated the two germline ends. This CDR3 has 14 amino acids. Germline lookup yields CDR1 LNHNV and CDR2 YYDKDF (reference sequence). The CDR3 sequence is CATSRDRGLETQYF. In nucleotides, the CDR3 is TGTGCCACCAGCAGAGATAGGGGCTTAGAGACCCAGTACTTC.

The CDR3 sequence is CASSESAGQGSYEQYF. The CDR3 DNA reads as TGCGCCAGCAGTGAGTCTGCGGGACAGGGGTCCTACGAGCAGTACTTC. The chain joins TRBV10-1 to TRBJ2-7; 10 bases map to TRBD1. The CDR3 runs to 16 residues. V shed 0 bases and J 1 base; nucleotides not matched to a gene: 3. From germline, CDR1 is WNHNN and CDR2 SYGVQD (reference sequence).

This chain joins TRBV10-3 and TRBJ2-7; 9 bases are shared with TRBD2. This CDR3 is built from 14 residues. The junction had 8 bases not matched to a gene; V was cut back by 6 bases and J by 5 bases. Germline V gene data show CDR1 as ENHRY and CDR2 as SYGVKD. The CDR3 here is CAIRELAGGNEQYF. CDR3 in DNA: TGTGCCATCAGGGAACTAGCGGGCGGAAACGAGCAGTACTTC.

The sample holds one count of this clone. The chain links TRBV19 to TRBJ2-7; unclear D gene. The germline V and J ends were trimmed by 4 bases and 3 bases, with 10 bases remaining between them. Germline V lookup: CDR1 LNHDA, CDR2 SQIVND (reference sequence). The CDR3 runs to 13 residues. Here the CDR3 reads CASSRNSNYEQYF. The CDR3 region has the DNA TGTGCCAGTAGTAGAAATAGCAACTACGAGCAGTACTTC.

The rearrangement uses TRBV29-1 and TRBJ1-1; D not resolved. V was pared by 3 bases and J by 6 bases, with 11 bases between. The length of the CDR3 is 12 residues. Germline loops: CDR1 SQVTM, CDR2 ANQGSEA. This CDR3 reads CSVDGDSSEAFF. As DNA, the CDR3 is TGCAGCGTTGATGGGGATTCATCTGAAGCTTTCTTT.

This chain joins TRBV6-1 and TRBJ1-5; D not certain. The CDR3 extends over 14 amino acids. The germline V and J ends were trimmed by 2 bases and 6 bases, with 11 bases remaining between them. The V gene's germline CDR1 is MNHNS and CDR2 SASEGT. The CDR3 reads CASSESEEGQPQHF. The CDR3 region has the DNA TGTGCCAGCAGTGAATCAGAAGAGGGTCAGCCCCAGCATTTT.

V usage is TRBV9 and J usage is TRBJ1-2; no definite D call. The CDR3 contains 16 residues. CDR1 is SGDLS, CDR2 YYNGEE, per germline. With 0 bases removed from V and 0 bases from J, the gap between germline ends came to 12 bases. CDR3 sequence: CASSVAPSRANYGYTF. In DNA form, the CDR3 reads TGTGCCAGCAGCGTAGCCCCCTCGAGGGCTAACTATGGCTACACCTTC.

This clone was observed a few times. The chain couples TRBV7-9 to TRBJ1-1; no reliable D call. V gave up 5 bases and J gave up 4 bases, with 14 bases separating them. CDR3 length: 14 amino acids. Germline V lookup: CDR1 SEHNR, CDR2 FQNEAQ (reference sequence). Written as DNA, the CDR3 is TGTGCCAGCAGCCTAGACACCTTGGCCACTGAAGCTTTCTTT. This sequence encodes CASSLDTLATEAFF. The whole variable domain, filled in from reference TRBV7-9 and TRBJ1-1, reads DTGVSQNPRHKITKRGQNVTFRCDPISEHNRLYWYRQTLGQGPEFLTYFQNEAQLEKSRLLSDRFSAERPKGSFSTLEIQRTEQGDSAMYLCASSLDTLATEAFFGQGTRLTVV.

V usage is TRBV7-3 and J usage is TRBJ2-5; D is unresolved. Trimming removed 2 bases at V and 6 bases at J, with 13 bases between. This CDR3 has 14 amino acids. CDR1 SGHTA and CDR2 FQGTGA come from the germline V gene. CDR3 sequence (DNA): TGTGCCAGCAGCTTAGAAGGGAATGGGAAGACCCAGTACTTC. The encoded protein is CASSLEGNGKTQYF.

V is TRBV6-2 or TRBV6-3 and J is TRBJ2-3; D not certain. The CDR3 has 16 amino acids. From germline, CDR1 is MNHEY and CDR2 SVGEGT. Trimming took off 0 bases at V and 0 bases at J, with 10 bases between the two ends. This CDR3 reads CASSYSRQSSTDTQYF. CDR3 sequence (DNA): TGTGCCAGCAGTTACTCGCGGCAGTCTAGCACAGATACGCAGTATTTT.

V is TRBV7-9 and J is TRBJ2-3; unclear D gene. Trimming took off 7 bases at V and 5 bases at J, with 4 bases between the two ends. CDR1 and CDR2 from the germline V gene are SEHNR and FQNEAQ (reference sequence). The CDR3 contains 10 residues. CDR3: CASTVDTQYF. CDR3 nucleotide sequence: TGTGCCAGCACCGTAGATACGCAGTATTTT.

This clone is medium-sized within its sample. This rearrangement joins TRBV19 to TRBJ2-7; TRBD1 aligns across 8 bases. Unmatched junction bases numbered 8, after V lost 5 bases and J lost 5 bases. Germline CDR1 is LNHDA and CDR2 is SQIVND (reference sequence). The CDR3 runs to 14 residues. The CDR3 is CASSFGQGTNEQYF. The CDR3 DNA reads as TGTGCCAGTAGTTTCGGACAGGGAACCAACGAGCAGTACTTC.

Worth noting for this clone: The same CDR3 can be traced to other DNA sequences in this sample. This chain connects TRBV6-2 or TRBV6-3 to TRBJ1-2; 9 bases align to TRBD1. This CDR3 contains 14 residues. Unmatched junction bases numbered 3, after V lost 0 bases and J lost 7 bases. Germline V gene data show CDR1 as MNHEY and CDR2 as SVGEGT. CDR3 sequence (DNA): TGTGCCAGCAGTTACTCGGGACAGGGTCGTGGCTACACCTTC. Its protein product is CASSYSGQGRGYTF.

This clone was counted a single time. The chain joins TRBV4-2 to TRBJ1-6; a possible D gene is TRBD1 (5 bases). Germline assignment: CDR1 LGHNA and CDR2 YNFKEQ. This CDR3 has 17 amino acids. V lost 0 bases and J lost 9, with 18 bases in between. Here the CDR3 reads CASSQDFQGDPVSPLHF. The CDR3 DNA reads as TGTGCCAGCAGCCAAGACTTCCAGGGCGACCCGGTTTCACCCCTCCACTTT.

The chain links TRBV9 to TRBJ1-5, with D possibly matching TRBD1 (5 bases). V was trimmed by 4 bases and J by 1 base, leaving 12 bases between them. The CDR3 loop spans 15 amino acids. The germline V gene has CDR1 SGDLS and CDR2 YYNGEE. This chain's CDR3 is CASSLEGASNQPQHF. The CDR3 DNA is TGTGCCAGCAGCCTAGAAGGGGCAAGCAATCAGCCCCAGCATTTT.

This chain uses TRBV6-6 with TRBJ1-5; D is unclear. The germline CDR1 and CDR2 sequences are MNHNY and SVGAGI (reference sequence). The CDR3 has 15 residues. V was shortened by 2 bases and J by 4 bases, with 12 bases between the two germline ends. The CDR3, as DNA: TGTGCCAGCAGTTACACTACAGAAAGAAATCAGCCCCAGCATTTT. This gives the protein CASSYTTERNQPQHF.

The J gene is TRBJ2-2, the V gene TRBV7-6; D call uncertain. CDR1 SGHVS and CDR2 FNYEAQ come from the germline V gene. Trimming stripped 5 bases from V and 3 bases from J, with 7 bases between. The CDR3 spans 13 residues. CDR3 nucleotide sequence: TGTGCCAGCAGCCTGATGCACACCGGGGAGCTGTTTTTT. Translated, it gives CASSLMHTGELFF.

CDR3 coding DNA: TGTGCCAGCAGCTGGAGACTAGCCTCTACCACAGATACGCAGTATTTT. This sequence encodes CASSWRLASTTDTQYF. The rearrangement links TRBV7-8 to TRBJ2-3, with TRBD2 matching over 7 bases. Trimming at V came to 4 bases and at J to 2 bases, leaving 9 bases not matched to a gene. The CDR3 contains 16 residues. Germline CDR1 is SGHVS and CDR2 is FQNEAQ.

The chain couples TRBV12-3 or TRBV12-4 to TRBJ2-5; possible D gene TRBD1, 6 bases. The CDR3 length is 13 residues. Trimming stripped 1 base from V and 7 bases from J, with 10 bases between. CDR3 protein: CASSLGGHGTQYF. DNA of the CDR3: TGTGCCAGCAGTTTAGGGGGGCACGGGACCCAGTACTTC.

CDR3 nucleotide sequence: TGTGCCAGCAGCCTCCCGGGAGGAGTAGAAGAAAAACTGTTTTTT. It specifies CASSLPGGVEEKLFF. The J gene is TRBJ1-4, the V gene TRBV9; D is ambiguous. V lost 4 bases and J 8 bases, leaving 18 bases between the germline ends. This CDR3 contains 15 residues. Per the germline V gene, CDR1 is SGDLS and CDR2 is YYNGEE.